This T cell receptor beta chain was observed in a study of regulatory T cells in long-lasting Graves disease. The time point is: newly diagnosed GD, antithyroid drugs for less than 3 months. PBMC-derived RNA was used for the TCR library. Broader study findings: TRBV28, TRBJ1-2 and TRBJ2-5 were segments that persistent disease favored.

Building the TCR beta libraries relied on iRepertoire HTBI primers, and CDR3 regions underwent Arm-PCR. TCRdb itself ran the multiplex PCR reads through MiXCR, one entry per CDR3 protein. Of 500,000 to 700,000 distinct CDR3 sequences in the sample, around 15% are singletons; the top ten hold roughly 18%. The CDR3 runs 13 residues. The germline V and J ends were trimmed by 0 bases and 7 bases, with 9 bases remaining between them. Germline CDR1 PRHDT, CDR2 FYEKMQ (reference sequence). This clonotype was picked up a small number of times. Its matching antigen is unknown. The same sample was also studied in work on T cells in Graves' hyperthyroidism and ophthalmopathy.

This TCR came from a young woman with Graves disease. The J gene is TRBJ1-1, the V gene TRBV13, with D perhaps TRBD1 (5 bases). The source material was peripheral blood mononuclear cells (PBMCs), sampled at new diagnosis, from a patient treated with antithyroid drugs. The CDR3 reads CASSLGAGLEAFF. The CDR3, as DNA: TGTGCCAGCAGCTTAGGTGCGGGGCTTGAAGCTTTCTTT.